Shown below are 25 T cell receptor beta chains from a single sample sequenced in a study of blood T cell repertoires in COVID-19. This table comes from immunoSEQ multiplex PCR, and its TCRdb copy is limited to in-frame clones, with some not included. The sample lists roughly 280,000 clones; around 86% were seen once. The sequencing sample was made of peripheral blood. All receptors derive from a man in his forties with active or convalescent COVID-19.

V usage is TRBV10-1 and J usage is TRBJ2-2, with TRBD1 matching over 7 bases. CDR3 length: 13 amino acids. In germline, CDR1 is WNHNN, CDR2 SYGVQD (reference sequence). The J segment lost 7 bases and the V segment lost 10 bases, leaving 9 bases of the junction unmatched. The CDR3 coding sequence is TGCGCCACCCAAGACAGGGCTAACGGGGAGCTGTTTTTT. Translated, it gives CATQDRANGELFF.

The gene calls are TRBV7-2 and TRBJ2-7; TRBD1 aligns across 8 bases. The CDR3 contains 14 residues. Losses at the gene ends were 6 bases for V and 6 bases for J; bases not matched to a gene: 10. Germline V lookup: CDR1 SGHTA, CDR2 FQGNSA. CDR3 in amino acids: CASRETGAGGEQYF. CDR3 bases: TGTGCCAGCAGGGAGACAGGGGCTGGCGGCGAGCAGTACTTC.

The chain uses TRBV27 and TRBJ1-1; 7 bases fit TRBD1. There are 17 residues in the CDR3. Trimming removed 2 bases from V and 4 bases from J; junction bases left unmatched: 13. Germline V lookup: CDR1 MNHEY, CDR2 SMNVEV (reference sequence). CDR3 sequence: CASSLAMVGQVRTEAFF. DNA of the CDR3: TGTGCCAGCAGTTTAGCCATGGTTGGACAGGTTCGCACTGAAGCTTTCTTT.

The chain combines TRBV2 with TRBJ1-6; D might be TRBD1 (6 bases). Germline loops: CDR1 SNHLY, CDR2 FYNNEI. The CDR3 extends over 15 amino acids. V shed 7 bases and J shed 0 bases, with 10 bases lying between them. The CDR3 DNA follows: TGTGCCAGCACTGGACAGAGCTCCTATAATTCACCCCTCCACTTT. This codes for CASTGQSSYNSPLHF.

This rearrangement joins TRBV3-1 (or the pseudogene TRBV3-2) to TRBJ2-3; the match to TRBD2 covers 10 bases. This CDR3 spans 18 amino acids. V lost 2 bases, J lost 1 base, and 9 bases stayed unmatched. Germline-derived CDR1 and CDR2 are LGHDT and YNNKEL (reference sequence). The CDR3: CASSQRALAGARTDTQYF. CDR3 coding DNA: TGTGCCAGCAGCCAAAGGGCTCTAGCGGGAGCTCGCACAGATACGCAGTATTTT.

The rearrangement links TRBV2 to TRBJ1-4; no reliable D call. The CDR3 loop spans 15 amino acids. Germline CDR1 SNHLY, CDR2 FYNNEI. Trimming pared 1 base from V and 0 bases from J, leaving 6 bases between. The CDR3 DNA reads as TGTGCCAGCAGTGAAGGCACAGCAACTAATGAAAAACTGTTTTTT. Amino acids: CASSEGTATNEKLFF.

This clone was seen once. The V and J genes are TRBV5-1 and TRBJ2-2; D unclear. V shed 2 bases and J shed 3 bases, with 2 bases lying between them. CDR3 length: 12 residues. Germline CDR1 and CDR2: SGHRS and YFSETQ. The CDR3 loop reads CASSFDTGELFF. CDR3 nucleotides: TGCGCCAGCAGCTTCGACACCGGGGAGCTGTTTTTT.

This sequence joins TRBV2 and TRBJ2-2; D not resolved. Germline loops: CDR1 SNHLY, CDR2 FYNNEI. The CDR3 contains 14 residues. V lost 7 bases to trimming and J lost 0 bases, with 9 bases between them. CDR3 protein: CASNLTPNTGELFF. The CDR3 nucleotides read TGTGCCAGCAATCTGACACCGAACACCGGGGAGCTGTTTTTT. Complete variable domain (other parts from reference TRBV2 and TRBJ2-2): EPEVTQTPSHQVTQMGQEVILRCVPISNHLYFYWYRQILGQKVEFLVSFYNNEISEKSEIFDDQFSVERPDGSNFTLKIRSTKLEDSAMYFCASNLTPNTGELFFGEGSRLTVL.

The CDR3 sequence is CASREGSLVTLHF. The CDR3 DNA is TGTGCCAGCCGGGAGGGTAGCTTGGTCACCCTCCACTTT. The V and J genes are TRBV2 and TRBJ1-6; D not certain. The ends were cut back, 8 bases at V and 14 bases at J, with 19 bases in the middle. CDR1 and CDR2 from the germline V gene are SNHLY and FYNNEI. This CDR3 comprises 13 residues.

CDR3: CASSLLSDFATDTQYF. In DNA form, the CDR3 reads TGTGCCAGCAGCTTATTGTCGGACTTCGCCACAGATACGCAGTATTTT. V is TRBV7-6 and J is TRBJ2-3; possible D gene TRBD2, 5 bases. Deletions cut 2 bases from V and 2 bases from J, with 14 bases between. Per germline, CDR1 SGHVS and CDR2 FNYEAQ. The CDR3 consists of 16 residues. Variable domain in full (rest from reference TRBV7-6 and TRBJ2-3): GAGVSQSPRYKVTKRGQDVALRCDPISGHVSLYWYRQALGQGPEFLTYFNYEAQQDKSGLPNDRFSAERPEGSISTLTIQRTEQRDSAMYRCASSLLSDFATDTQYFGPGTRLTVL.

The chain combines TRBV5-1 with TRBJ2-1; 9 nucleotides agree with TRBD1. The CDR3 has 14 amino acids. The trim removed 7 bases at V and 6 bases at J, leaving 8 bases unmatched. In germline, CDR1 is SGHRS, CDR2 YFSETQ. This CDR3 is CASWTGEAGNEQFF. The CDR3 DNA reads TGCGCCAGCTGGACAGGGGAGGCCGGCAATGAGCAGTTCTTC.

This rearrangement joins TRBV7-3 to TRBJ1-2; a possible D gene is TRBD1 (6 bases). The V gene lost 2 bases and the J gene lost 0 bases, with 10 bases spanning the gap. This CDR3 is 15 amino acids long. Germline values: CDR1 SGHTA, CDR2 FQGTGA. CDR3 loop: CASSLSGQPNYGYTF. CDR3 sequence (DNA): TGTGCCAGCAGCTTATCCGGACAGCCTAACTATGGCTACACCTTC. Using reference TRBV7-3 and TRBJ1-2 for the parts outside the CDR3, the full variable domain is GAGVSQTPSNKVTEKGKYVELRCDPISGHTALYWYRQSLGQGPEFLIYFQGTGAADDSGLPNDRFFAVRPEGSVSTLKIQRTERGDSAVYLCASSLSGQPNYGYTFGSGTRLTVV.

The V and J genes are TRBV2 and TRBJ1-2; 7 positions match TRBD1. V dropped 0 bases and J dropped 8; count of bases not matched to a gene: 12. Germline V CDR1 and CDR2: SNHLY, FYNNEI. The length of the CDR3 is 16 residues. The DNA of the CDR3 is TGTGCCAGCAGTGAAGCGCTTCGGGGACAGCCCCGGGGCTACACCTTC. This translates into CASSEALRGQPRGYTF.

The chain uses TRBV10-3 and TRBJ1-6, with D possibly matching TRBD1 (6 bases). Germline V gene lookup returns CDR1 ENHRY and CDR2 SYGVKD. V was cut by 6 bases and J by 5 bases, with 8 bases left in between. The CDR3 is 13 amino acids. CDR3 loop: CAISSGDNSPLHF. CDR3 nucleotide sequence: TGTGCCATCAGCTCAGGGGATAATTCACCCCTCCACTTT.

This chain connects TRBV9 to TRBJ1-6; D gene unclear. Germline V gives CDR1 SGDLS, CDR2 YYNGEE. The CDR3 totals 17 residues. V was shortened by 0 bases and J by 4 bases, with 14 bases between the two germline ends. CDR3 bases: TGTGCCAGCAGCGTAGGAGGCAGCCCCGCTTATAATTCACCCCTCCACTTT. This sequence encodes CASSVGGSPAYNSPLHF.

V usage is TRBV19 and J usage is TRBJ1-1; D not certain. Trimming shortened V by 1 base and J by 5 bases, and 8 bases separated the two germline ends. Germline lookup yields CDR1 LNHDA and CDR2 SQIVND (reference sequence). This CDR3 is 13 amino acids long. The CDR3 nucleotides read TGTGCCAGTAGTATAGGCACGGGGACTGAAGCTTTCTTT. Translation: CASSIGTGTEAFF.

The rearrangement uses TRBV5-6 and TRBJ1-1, with D perhaps TRBD1 (5 bases). Germline V gives CDR1 SGHDT, CDR2 YYEEEE. This CDR3 contains 15 residues. V dropped 3 bases and J dropped 7 bases, with 19 bases sitting between them. CDR3 nucleotide sequence: TGTGCCAGCAGCTGGGGGGTAGGTCGGAACCGTGAAGCTTTCTTT. Amino acid sequence: CASSWGVGRNREAFF.

The chain uses TRBV2 and TRBJ1-2; D unclear. V lost 6 bases, J lost 1 base, and 9 bases lay in between. Germline loops: CDR1 SNHLY, CDR2 FYNNEI. This CDR3 is 13 amino acids long. CDR3 DNA: TGTGCCAGCAGAATCGGGGTTAACTATGGCTACACCTTC. Amino acid sequence: CASRIGVNYGYTF. Full variable domain (missing parts from reference TRBV2 and TRBJ1-2): EPEVTQTPSHQVTQMGQEVILRCVPISNHLYFYWYRQILGQKVEFLVSFYNNEISEKSEIFDDQFSVERPDGSNFTLKIRSTKLEDSAMYFCASRIGVNYGYTFGSGTRLTVV.

The chain couples TRBV9 to TRBJ1-3; D is unclear. The CDR3 runs 13 residues. V lost 6 bases to trimming and J lost 4 bases, with 11 bases between them. CDR1 and CDR2 (germline): SGDLS, YYNGEE. This CDR3 reads CASTREGGNTIYF. Written as DNA, the CDR3 is TGTGCCAGCACGAGGGAAGGGGGAAACACCATATATTTT.

J is TRBJ2-7 and V is TRBV5-6, with 7 bases fitting TRBD2. This CDR3 has 14 residues. Trimming took 3 bases from V and 1 from J; bases not matched to a gene: 4. Germline V gene data show CDR1 as SGHDT and CDR2 as YYEEEE. The chain's CDR3 is CASSSRAGSYEQYF. CDR3 coding DNA: TGTGCCAGCAGCTCCCGAGCGGGGTCCTACGAGCAGTACTTC. The variable domain in full, with the rest retrieved from reference TRBV5-6 and TRBJ2-7, is DAGVTQSPTHLIKTRGQQVTLRCSPKSGHDTVSWYQQALGQGPQFIFQYYEEEERQRGNFPDRFSGHQFPNYSSELNVNALLLGDSALYLCASSSRAGSYEQYFGPGTRLTVT.

The chain is built from TRBV6-5 and TRBJ2-1, with a possible D match to TRBD1 (5 bases). The CDR3 consists of 15 residues. Germline loops: CDR1 MNHEY, CDR2 SVGAGI. V was cut by 6 bases and J by 0 bases, with 12 bases left in between. The CDR3 DNA follows: TGTGCCAGCAGCTCCGACAGCAGCTCCTACAATGAGCAGTTCTTC. Translated, it gives CASSSDSSSYNEQFF.

The chain recombines TRBV27 with TRBJ2-2, with D perhaps TRBD2 (6 bases). The V end was cut by 3 bases, the J end by 3 bases, with 14 bases between. Germline-derived CDR1 and CDR2 are MNHEY and SMNVEV (reference sequence). The CDR3 contains 16 residues. DNA of the CDR3: TGTGCCAGCAGTTTGCGGAGCGGGCCATACACCGGGGAGCTGTTTTTT. Protein product: CASSLRSGPYTGELFF.

The chain uses TRBV6-4 and TRBJ1-2; 8 bases align to TRBD1. Germline V CDR1 and CDR2: MRHNA, SNTAGT. This CDR3 comprises 14 residues. V dropped 6 bases and J dropped 8; count of bases not matched to a gene: 11. The CDR3 DNA reads TGTGCCAGCAGAGGAGGTACAGGGGGTTACGGCTACACCTTC. Amino acid sequence: CASRGGTGGYGYTF.

Comments on this clone: One base away lies a much larger clone, so this may be a sequencing read error. The rearrangement joins TRBV5-4 to TRBJ1-1; D unclear. The CDR3 is made up of 13 amino acids. Germline V gene sequence: CDR1 SGHNT, CDR2 YYREEE (reference sequence). Deletions cut 1 base from V and 1 base from J, with 5 bases between. The CDR3 here is CASSLTANTEAFF. The CDR3 DNA follows: TGTGCCAGCAGCTTGACAGCGAACACTGAAGCTTTCTTT.

Concerning this clone: Germline and junction disagree at one end, which may indicate a read error. The CDR3 DNA sequence: TGTGCCAGTAGTAGACAGGGAAACGCCATATATTTT. Translating it yields CASSRQGNAIYF. The rearrangement uses TRBV19 and TRBJ1-3; 7 bases are shared with TRBD1. This CDR3 comprises 12 residues. Germline lookup yields CDR1 LNHDA and CDR2 SQIVND (reference sequence).